Presented here are 18 T cell receptor beta chains from one specimen sequenced in a study of T cells in Graves' hyperthyroidism and ophthalmopathy. Amplified TCR beta CDR3 regions came from RNA transcripts. Researchers ran a first-round RT-PCR on the TCR CDR3 using the HTBI primer set. TCRdb independently ran MiXCR on the multiplex PCR reads; one entry per CDR3 protein. The sample records about 270,000 distinct CDR3 sequences, around 24% being singletons. Input material: blood. These receptors all come from a woman between 40 and 55 years old with Graves' ophthalmopathy.

This clonotype was recorded many times. The CDR3, as DNA: TGTGCCAGCAGCTTCCCGACTAGCGGGAGCGACGAGCAGTACTTC. Translated: CASSFPTSGSDEQYF. The rearrangement links TRBV7-9 to TRBJ2-7; 12 bases map to TRBD2. The ends lost 3 bases at V and 5 bases at J; junction bases unmatched: 5. Looked up from germline, CDR1 is SEHNR and CDR2 is FQNEAQ (reference sequence). The CDR3 length is 15 residues.

This clonotype has ten or more counts. V usage is TRBV6-1 and J usage is TRBJ1-2; weak D call: TRBD1 (5 bases). Germline V gene sequence: CDR1 MNHNS, CDR2 SASEGT. The V gene lost 3 bases and the J gene lost 3 bases, with 11 bases spanning the gap. This CDR3 contains 14 residues. As DNA, the CDR3 is TGTGCCAGCAGTGACTTAGGGGAGGACTATGGCTACACCTTC. Translation: CASSDLGEDYGYTF.

This clonotype was counted between two and nine times. The chain links TRBV2 to TRBJ2-7, with 8 bases matching TRBD1. Trimming at V came to 8 bases and at J to 5 bases, leaving 5 bases not matched to a gene. Germline lookup yields CDR1 SNHLY and CDR2 FYNNEI. The CDR3 is 12 residues long. Here the CDR3 DNA reads TGTGCCAGCCTGGACAGGGTCAACGAGCAGTACTTC. The encoded protein is CASLDRVNEQYF.

The chain combines TRBV6-2 or TRBV6-3 with TRBJ1-5, with D possibly being TRBD1 (6 bases). CDR1 and CDR2 (germline): MNHEY, SVGEGT. The ends were cut back, 2 bases at V and 5 bases at J, with 16 bases in the middle. The CDR3 covers 16 residues. The CDR3: CASSYRWTAHYQPQHF. The DNA for the CDR3 is TGTGCCAGCAGTTACCGTTGGACAGCTCACTATCAGCCCCAGCATTTT.

This clonotype showed up many times. V gene TRBV11-3 combines with J gene TRBJ2-5, with D maybe TRBD2 (5 bases). Trimming removed 5 bases at V and 7 bases at J, with 14 bases between. Looked up from germline, CDR1 is SGHNT and CDR2 is YENEEA. This CDR3 spans 13 amino acids. The chain's CDR3 is CASSIRGKPTQYF. The CDR3 DNA follows: TGTGCCAGCAGCATACGAGGGAAGCCGACCCAGTACTTC.

The sample holds a few counts of this clonotype. V is TRBV15 and J is TRBJ1-1; D remains unclear. The CDR3 covers 12 residues. V was pared by 2 bases and J by 10 bases, with 11 bases between. Germline V gene lookup returns CDR1 LNHNV and CDR2 YYDKDF (reference sequence). The CDR3 spells CATSRRGLVAFF. CDR3 sequence (DNA): TGTGCCACCAGCAGACGGGGTCTTGTAGCTTTCTTT. Filled out from reference TRBV15 and TRBJ1-1, the complete variable domain reads DAMVIQNPRYQVTQFGKPVTLSCSQTLNHNVMYWYQQKSSQAPKLLFHYYDKDFNNEADTPDNFQSRRPNTSFCFLDIRSPGLGDTAMYLCATSRRGLVAFFGQGTRLTVV.

The V and J genes are TRBV6-1 and TRBJ1-1; no definite D call. The CDR3 has 10 residues. The V gene lost 4 bases and the J gene lost 10 bases, with 7 bases spanning the gap. Per germline, CDR1 MNHNS and CDR2 SASEGT. The CDR3 spells CASSGLAAFF. Written as DNA, the CDR3 is TGTGCCAGCAGTGGATTGGCAGCTTTCTTT.

A word on this clonotype: Just one base apart from a much larger clone, this may be a read error. The V gene is TRBV6-2 or TRBV6-3, the J gene TRBJ2-2; D is perhaps TRBD1 or TRBD2 (5 bases each). The CDR3 runs 18 residues. Germline V gene lookup returns CDR1 MNHEY and CDR2 SVGEGT. Trimming removed 8 bases from V and 5 bases from J, with 27 bases in between. CDR3 in DNA: TGTGCCAGCTTTTTCGGGGCTAGTCAAAGCGGTATGACCGGGGAGCTGTTTTTT. It encodes CASFFGASQSGMTGELFF.

To note about this clonotype: It may be a read error: a sequence one base away is much more abundant. Because the CDR3 is missing its conserved closing phenylalanine or tryptophan, this is likely a read error. V gene TRBV2 combines with J gene TRBJ1-5; no clear D gene. The CDR3 has 12 residues. Germline CDR1 SNHLY, CDR2 FYNNEI. Trimming took off 8 bases at V and 6 bases at J, with 11 bases between the two ends. This CDR3 is CASGKIGQPQHI. The DNA for the CDR3 is TGTGCCAGCGGCAAGATAGGTCAGCCCCAGCATATT.

This clonotype was seen many times. The rearrangement uses TRBV7-8 and TRBJ1-5, with a possible D match to TRBD1 (5 bases). The V end was cut by 1 base, the J end by 0 bases, with 16 bases between. The length of the CDR3 is 18 residues. Per germline, CDR1 SGHVS and CDR2 FQNEAQ. This chain's CDR3 is CASSLESPQAYSNQPQHF. In DNA, the CDR3 is TGTGCCAGCAGCTTAGAATCCCCACAGGCTTATAGCAATCAGCCCCAGCATTTT.

V usage is TRBV29-1 and J usage is TRBJ2-7; possibly TRBD2 for D (6 bases). Germline assignment: CDR1 SQVTM and CDR2 ANQGSEA. V lost 7 bases to trimming and J lost 5 bases, with 15 bases between them. The CDR3 covers 12 residues. CDR3 region: CSARLGPHEQYF. CDR3 DNA sequence: TGCAGCGCCCGACTAGGTCCGCACGAGCAGTACTTC.

This clonotype was counted at least ten times. The chain has TRBV27 and TRBJ2-7; 10 bases align to TRBD2. CDR1 MNHEY and CDR2 SMNVEV come from the germline V gene (reference sequence). This CDR3 spans 13 amino acids. V dropped 5 bases and J dropped 7; count of bases not matched to a gene: 5. The CDR3 spells CASSVAGGREQYF. Here the CDR3 DNA reads TGTGCCAGCAGTGTAGCGGGAGGACGTGAGCAGTACTTC.

In this sample, this clonotype turned up many times. The rearrangement uses TRBV4-1 and TRBJ1-1; no clear D. The V end lost 3 bases, the J end lost 8 bases, and 13 bases lay between the germline ends. Looked up from germline, CDR1 is MGHRA and CDR2 is YSYEKL. The CDR3 is made up of 13 amino acids. This CDR3 reads CASSHPGGGEAFF. CDR3 DNA: TGCGCCAGCAGCCATCCGGGCGGTGGAGAAGCTTTCTTT.

This clonotype was picked up many times. The chain combines TRBV28 with TRBJ2-4, with D tentatively TRBD2 (5 bases). Germline values: CDR1 MDHEN, CDR2 SYDVKM. With 3 bases removed from V and 8 bases from J, the gap between germline ends came to 14 bases. The CDR3 is 14 amino acids. CDR3 sequence (DNA): TGTGCCAGCAGTTTGGGGAGCCTCATTGACATTCAGTACTTC. This encodes CASSLGSLIDIQYF.

Remarks on this clonotype: One end of the junction does not line up with germline, which may come from a read error. CDR3 protein: CASSESGGPKNIQYF. DNA of the CDR3: TGTGCCAGCAGTGAATCCGGGGGGCCCAAAAATATTCAGTACTTC. V usage is TRBV6-1 and J usage is TRBJ2-4; possibly TRBD2 for D (7 bases). This CDR3 is built from 15 residues. Germline CDR1 MNHNS, CDR2 SASEGT.

The genes are TRBV6-2 or TRBV6-3 and TRBJ2-4; 8 bases are shared with TRBD1. Germline V gene lookup returns CDR1 MNHEY and CDR2 SVGEGT. CDR3 length equals 18 residues. With V trimmed by 7 bases and J by 0 bases, 14 bases remained unmatched. Here the CDR3 DNA reads TGTGCCAGCATGGTCGGAACAGGGGGGTTAATAGCCAAAAACATTCAGTACTTC. The encoded protein is CASMVGTGGLIAKNIQYF.

This clonotype showed up just once. The J gene is TRBJ2-7, the V gene TRBV6-1; TRBD1 aligns across 8 bases. Per germline, CDR1 MNHNS and CDR2 SASEGT. V trimming: 7 bases; J trimming: 3 bases; junction bases outside the gene matches: 14. The CDR3 length is 16 residues. In DNA form, the CDR3 reads TGTGCCAGCATCAAACAACCTGGACAGGGTTACTACGAGCAGTACTTC. It specifies CASIKQPGQGYYEQYF.

In its sample, this clonotype was seen many times. V gene TRBV28 combines with J gene TRBJ2-7; possible D gene TRBD1, 5 bases. Germline V gives CDR1 MDHEN, CDR2 SYDVKM. The CDR3 runs 16 residues. V lost 4 bases to trimming and J lost 2 bases, with 18 bases between them. The CDR3 nucleotides read TGTGCCAGCAGTTCCCTCCCCAGGGCAACGACCTACGAGCAGTACTTC. The encoded protein is CASSSLPRATTYEQYF.